The present entry profiles one T cell receptor (beta chain) with its context. Its binding antigen is unknown. No much larger clonotype is one base removed from it; base qualities were not supplied. Libraries were built with the immunoSEQ multiplex PCR assay. For the multiplex PCR, a mixture combining 60 forward primers for TCR Vbeta segments and 13 reverse primers for TCR Jbeta segments was used. The CDR3 region of rearranged TCR beta genes was amplified from genomic DNA with a multiplex PCR assay. Amplified TCR beta libraries were sequenced as 87-base-pair reads on the Illumina HiSeq System. As for the original processing: A later analysis counted tens of millions of unique TCR beta chains across the 550 to 700 repertoires, and some 12 million of these chains were shared by at least two donors. Raw reads were error-corrected and collapsed into unique sequences with a nearest-neighbor algorithm that merged closely related sequences to remove PCR and sequencing errors. CDR3 sequences were aligned to IMGT reference sequences to assign V, D and J gene segments. Each retained sequence needed at least a six-nucleotide match to both a V gene segment and a J gene segment. Rearrangements were called productive when the CDR3 lacked stop codons and stayed in frame with V and J; all others were non-productive. CDR3 was defined according to IMGT convention as the region running from the second conserved V-encoded cysteine to the conserved J-encoded phenylalanine. The earlier analysis of some 550 of the donors excluded any sequence lacking an unambiguous match to a single V gene segment. In an earlier analysis of roughly 500 of the donors, V segments were called functional above 56.7% productive rearrangements and were called segregating when the between-donor standard deviation exceeded 5%. A statistical classification framework was built for diagnosing cytomegalovirus status from the catalog of TCR beta chain sequences. V and J gene assignment, in a later analysis, came from comparing TCR nucleotide sequences with IMGT/GENE-DB human TR gene sequences. Using the TCRdist pipeline, a later analysis assigned CDR3 sequences along with most-parsimonious VDJ recombination scenarios. In a later analysis, each TCR beta chain was defined by its CDR3 amino acid sequence together with its V-gene family, and reads lacking a unique V-gene family were excluded. To address suspected cross-contamination and a sequencing artifact, a later analysis removed over 500 highly shared, low-generation-probability nucleotide sequences. A later analysis calculated a clonal expansion index for each public chain from normalized within-repertoire ranks of inferred template counts. Generation probabilities in a later analysis came from a VDJ recombination model fitted to out-of-frame rearrangements, and those results were checked against IGoR. A later analysis scored TCR-TCR, TCR-HLA and TCR-CMV co-occurrence with hypergeometric tests, applying a repertoire-size bias correction to TCR pairs. In a later analysis, false discovery rates were estimated by permuting HLA or CMV assignments 20 times. In a later analysis, co-occurring TCRs were grouped using DBSCAN, and TCRdist sequence similarity was added for clustering within HLA-allele-positive subsets. Repertoires with fewer than 30,000 or more than 120,000 public chains, plus five repertoires with anomalous nucleotide sharing, were excluded from co-occurrence clustering. This is the immuneACCESS table as TCRdb keeps it, with only in-frame sequences that have V and J called. A part of the clones is gone; compared with another copy, unresolved V genes explain less than half, and the rest is unexplained. V and J calls and clone size are as listed in that table; D and trimming were resolved from the DNA. The sample table records 150,000 to 200,000 clones; 70% to 80% of these occur just once. Of the sample, over 8% is held by the ten largest clones.

The cohort comprised more than 550 healthy bone marrow donors. All cohort members were sampled while nominally healthy, although unrecorded immune exposures were likely present. The donor tested CMV seropositive, placing the donor among the 289 seropositive members of the cohort. Each donor provided a peripheral blood sample, and peripheral blood mononuclear cells were used for TCR beta sequencing. Genomic DNA extraction from the blood cell samples was performed with the Qiagen DNeasy Blood Extraction Kit. This entry belongs to a study of cytomegalovirus exposure and HLA in healthy donors (TCRdb year 2017). As for the study more broadly: An earlier analysis of some 550 of the donors reported approximately 300 Gb of sequence data and some 100 million unique TCR beta sequences from 150 million to 200 million T cells. An early release that covered 640 HLA-typed donors contained approximately 300 gigabases of sequencing data and 85 million to 100 million unique TCR sequences. Of the roughly 410 genotyped donors, 75% to 85% were placed in the genetic ancestry cluster associated with self-reported Caucasian donors. The aim of the study was to test whether cataloging public T cell receptors could identify signatures of past pathogen exposure. The study profiled the T cell repertoires of about 720 subjects by immunosequencing and related them to cytomegalovirus serostatus. Besides the first cohort of around 700 subjects, a separate validation cohort made up of 120 different subjects was used. The study combined high-throughput TCR immunosequencing, statistical association of individual TCRs with disease status, and machine learning to predict cytomegalovirus infection status. In a later analysis, previously published TCR beta repertoires from 500 to 750 donors were re-analyzed and high-resolution HLA genotyping was added so that TCR occurrence patterns could be studied. In the later analysis, no new phenotypic data were used to find candidate immune exposures; instead, reliance was placed on TCR beta sequences and their occurrence across donors. An earlier analysis of several hundred of the donors applied high-throughput TCR beta sequencing to assess whether each TCR beta V gene segment acted as functional or pseudogenic. Alongside the repertoire data, information on donor age, sex, ethnicity and CMV serostatus was compiled. A later genetic analysis took genome-wide SNP genotypes for about three fifths of the 666 donors and used that subset as a discovery cohort. All discovery cohort repertoires had been generated using a single sequencing platform. HLA typing included class I and class II loci at four-digit resolution. Typing coverage differed by locus: A, B, C, DRB1 and DQB1 were typed in about 620-640 donors, DQA1 in about 550, DPA1 in 600 to 610, and DPB1 in roughly 470. A handful of DR-DQ haplotypes were handled as single units for association and clustering because linkage in the cohort was strong. Among about 390 genotyped donors of the cohort, an average of roughly 240,000 unique TCR beta nucleotide sequences were sequenced per donor, 15% to 20% of them non-productive. General findings and caveats noted by the study authors: A later analysis found that TCR association rates varied across HLA loci, with DRB1 alleles showing the most associated TCRs and HLA-C alleles the fewest. A further reported finding was that TCR beta sequences accurately predicted the HLA-A and HLA-B alleles for most subjects in the first cohort. A later genetic analysis associated a missense DCLRE1C variant with V-gene and J-gene trimming of TCR beta chains, and an independent cohort replicated the association. A later analysis found that most CMV-associated TCR beta chains appeared HLA-restricted, with HLA associations seemingly driven largely by CMV exposure. Some IMGT-functional V segments, including TRBV6-2 and TRBV6-3, could not be told apart with the 87-base-pair reads, so those segments were excluded. Because HLA typing was unavailable for some donors at each locus, only the typed subset was used in association tests. Presence/absence analyses assumed roughly uniform sequencing depth across donors, an assumption that may not hold. Across donors, most TCR sequences were observed very rarely, whereas some public TCRs were present in many individuals. A few of the identified cytomegalovirus-associated TCR beta chains were confirmed in vitro to be specific for cytomegalovirus antigens. In an earlier analysis of some 540 of the donors, most TCR beta V segments appeared in productive rearrangements about 90% or about 30% of the time, broadly matching IMGT annotations. A total of 164 TCR beta chains were listed by the study as associated with cytomegalovirus. According to a later genetic analysis, donors in an Asian-associated ancestry cluster had fewer N-insertions in productive TCRs than the roughly 700-donor mean. CMV serostatus was the only immune exposure information available for the cohort. In a later analysis, several top co-occurrence clusters were reported to appear linked to parvovirus B19, influenza, CMV and Epstein-Barr virus. Strong co-occurrence of HLA alleles, especially DR and DQ, made assigning TCR associations to individual alleles difficult. It was suggested by the authors that the approach could potentially be generalized to other disease states and immunological phenotypes. The sequencing pipeline was judged likely to have produced a cluster of highly shared sequence variants as a technical artifact. Seventeen rarely observed V segments, including chromosome 9 orphons, were excluded from the earlier analysis of 550 to 700 of the donors because counts were too low. The classifier was reported to diagnose cytomegalovirus status with high specificity and sensitivity in both the original cohort and the validation cohort. The cohort was sequenced for TCR beta chains only, and without alpha or paired-chain data the features that could be detected were limited. At a false discovery rate of 0.05, a later analysis linked some 17,000 TCR beta sequences to specific HLA alleles. In a later analysis, HLA-associated TCR beta chains showed more clonal expansion and lower generation probabilities than non-associated chains that were equally common. Linkage disequilibrium might explain the correlated functional status among segregating V segments, but an unknown experimental factor could not be excluded.

From V the trimming removes 2 bases and from J it removes 5 bases, while the gene matches leave 5 bases of the junction unaccounted for. The CDR1 and CDR2 encoded by the germline V gene are SGHRS and YFSETQ. The CDR3 runs 14 amino acids, cysteine and phenylalanine included. CDR3 DNA is the only sequence kept; it has 42 bases, read in frame from the first base. This sequence uses TRBV5-1 and TRBJ2-5, with 8 middle bases fitting TRBD2. The origin of this receptor is a young man in good health and CMV-seropositive. The sequencing input was PBMCs. The CDR3 in this case is CASSFIRGGETQYF. In nucleotides, the sequence is TGCGCCAGCAGCTTCATCCGGGGGGGCGAGACCCAGTACTTC.